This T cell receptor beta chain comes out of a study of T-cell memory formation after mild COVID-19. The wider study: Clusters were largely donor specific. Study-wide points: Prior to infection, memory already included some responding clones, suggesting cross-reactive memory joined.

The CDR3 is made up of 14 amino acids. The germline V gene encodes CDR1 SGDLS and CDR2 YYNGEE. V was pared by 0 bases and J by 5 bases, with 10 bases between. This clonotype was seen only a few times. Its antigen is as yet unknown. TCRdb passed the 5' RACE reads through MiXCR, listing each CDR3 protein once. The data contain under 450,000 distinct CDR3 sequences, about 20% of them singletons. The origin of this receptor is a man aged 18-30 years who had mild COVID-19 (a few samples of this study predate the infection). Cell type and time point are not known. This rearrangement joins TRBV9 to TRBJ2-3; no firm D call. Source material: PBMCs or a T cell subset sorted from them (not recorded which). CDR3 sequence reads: CASSVDPRLDTQYF. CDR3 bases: TGTGCCAGCAGCGTAGACCCCAGGTTAGATACGCAGTATTTT.